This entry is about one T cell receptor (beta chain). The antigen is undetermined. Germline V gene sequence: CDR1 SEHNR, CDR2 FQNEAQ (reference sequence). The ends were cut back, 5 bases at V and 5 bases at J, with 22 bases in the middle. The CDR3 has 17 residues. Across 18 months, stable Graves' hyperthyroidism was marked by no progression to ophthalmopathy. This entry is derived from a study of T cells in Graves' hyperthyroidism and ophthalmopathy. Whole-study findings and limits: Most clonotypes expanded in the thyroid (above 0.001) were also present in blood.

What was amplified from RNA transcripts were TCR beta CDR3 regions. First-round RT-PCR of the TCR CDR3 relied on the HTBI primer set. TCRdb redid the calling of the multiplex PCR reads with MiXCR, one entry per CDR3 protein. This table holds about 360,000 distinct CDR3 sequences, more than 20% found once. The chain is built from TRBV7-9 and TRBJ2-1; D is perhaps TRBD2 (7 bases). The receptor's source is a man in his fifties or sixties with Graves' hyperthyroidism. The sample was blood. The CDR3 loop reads CASSPRGAGASDNEQFF. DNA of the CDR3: TGTGCCAGCAGCCCCCGGGGGGCAGGCGCTTCTGACAATGAGCAGTTCTTC.